The clone carrying this T cell receptor (beta chain) came up many times. The antigen is not known. The entry originates in a study of CD8 T cells in ankylosing spondylitis. Points from the study as a whole: About 8 highly homologous variants formed a TCR beta motif that appeared characteristic of ankylosing spondylitis blood. The study looked at matched synovial fluid samples from ankylosing spondylitis patients. Disease-linked clones were reported to be significantly enriched there. Certain motif variants had earlier been reported in reactive arthritis synovial fluid and blood.

Germline CDR1 DFQATT, CDR2 SNEGSKA (reference sequence). CDR3 size: 14 residues. Deletions cut 1 base from V and 1 base from J, with 10 bases between. The authors made TCR beta libraries by quantitative 5'-RACE with molecular barcodes. TCRdb reprocessed the 5' RACE reads via MiXCR and lists one record per CDR3 protein. The sample has fewer than 550,000 distinct CDR3 sequences; about 5.2% are singletons. The rearrangement joins TRBV20-1 to TRBJ1-1; D not resolved. The source is a male donor with ankylosing spondylitis. The sample consisted of blood, either unsorted or a sorted T cell fraction (not recorded which). The CDR3 protein is CSARVLVKNTEAFF. The CDR3 DNA is TGCAGTGCTAGAGTGCTTGTCAAGAACACTGAAGCTTTCTTT.